This T cell receptor beta chain was recorded in a study of T-cell memory formation after mild COVID-19. Findings and limits, study-wide: A second wave expanding day 15 to 37 was CD4+-biased; contracting clones were balanced.

V lost 0 bases to trimming and J lost 0 bases, with 7 bases between them. The CDR3 sequence is 15 residues long. From germline, CDR1 is MGHRA and CDR2 YSYEKL. Of note for this clonotype: The antigen remains undetermined.

TCRdb analysed the 5' RACE reads with MiXCR anew, one entry per CDR3 protein. The data show around 100,000 distinct CDR3 sequences, with 22% seen just once and about 38% held by the top ten. The receptor was derived from a man aged 18 to 29 who had mild COVID-19 (a few samples of this study predate the infection). Cell type and time point are not known. The chain uses TRBV4-1 and TRBJ2-3; D uncertain. What was sequenced was PBMCs or a T cell subset sorted from them (not recorded which). CDR3 DNA: TGCGCCAGCAGCCAAGATCCCCAAAGCACAGATACGCAGTATTTT. This encodes CASSQDPQSTDTQYF.